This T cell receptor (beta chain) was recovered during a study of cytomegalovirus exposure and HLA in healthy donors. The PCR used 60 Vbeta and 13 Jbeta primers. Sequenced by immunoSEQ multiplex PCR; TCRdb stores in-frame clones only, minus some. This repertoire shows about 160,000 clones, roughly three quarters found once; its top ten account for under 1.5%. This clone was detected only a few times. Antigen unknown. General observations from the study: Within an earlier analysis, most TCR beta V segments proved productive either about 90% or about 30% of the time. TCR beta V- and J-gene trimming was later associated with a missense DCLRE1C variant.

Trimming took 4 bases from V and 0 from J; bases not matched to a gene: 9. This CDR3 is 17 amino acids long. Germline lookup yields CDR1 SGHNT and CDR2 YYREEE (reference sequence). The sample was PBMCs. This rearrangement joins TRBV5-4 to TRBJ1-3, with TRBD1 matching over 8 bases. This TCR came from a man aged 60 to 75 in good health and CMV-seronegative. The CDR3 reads CASSPSLQGASGNTIYF. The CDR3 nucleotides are TGTGCCAGCAGCCCTTCTTTGCAGGGGGCCTCTGGAAACACCATATATTTT. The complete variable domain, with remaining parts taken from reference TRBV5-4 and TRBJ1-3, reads ETGVTQSPTHLIKTRGQQVTLRCSSQSGHNTVSWYQQALGQGPQFIFQYYREEENGRGNFPPRFSGLQFPNYSSELNVNALELDDSALYLCASSPSLQGASGNTIYFGEGSWLTVV.